The 23 T cell receptor beta chains given below trace back to one sample, sequenced in a study of CD8 T cells in ankylosing spondylitis. General study points: It appeared that ankylosing spondylitis blood was characterized by a TCR beta motif of fewer than 10 highly homologous variants.

In TCRdb, the 5' RACE reads were re-called with MiXCR into one record per CDR3 protein. The table lists fewer than 650,000 distinct CDR3 sequences, roughly 13% of them singletons. These receptors have no identified antigens. Sequencing input: blood, either unsorted or a sorted T cell fraction (not recorded which). These receptor sequences come from a male donor with ankylosing spondylitis.

The chain combines TRBV29-1 with TRBJ1-2; no clear D gene. The CDR3 contains 13 residues. CDR1 SQVTM and CDR2 ANQGSEA come from the germline V gene. The V end lost 5 bases, the J end lost 8 bases, and 18 bases lay between the germline ends. In DNA, the CDR3 is TGCAGCGTTAGCCAGCTGGGAGGCGAGGGCTACACCTTC. Translation gives CSVSQLGGEGYTF.

CDR3 amino acids: CASSLDLRTPQHF. CDR3 bases: TGTGCCAGCAGCTTAGATCTCAGAACGCCCCAGCATTTT. The rearrangement links TRBV11-2 to TRBJ1-5; D unresolved. The germline CDR1 and CDR2 sequences are SGHAT and FQNNGV. Between the trimmed V and J ends, which lost 0 bases and 9 bases, there was a span of 9 bases. The length of the CDR3 is 13 residues.

This clonotype was counted ten times or more. The gene calls are TRBV5-1 and TRBJ1-1; D uncertain. The CDR3 extends over 13 amino acids. The V gene's germline CDR1 is SGHRS and CDR2 YFSETQ. Trimming took off 0 bases at V and 6 bases at J, with 9 bases between the two ends. The CDR3 nucleotides read TGCGCCAGCAGCTTGGCCTCGGTAGCTGAAGCTTTCTTT. Translating it yields CASSLASVAEAFF.

V gene TRBV5-1 combines with J gene TRBJ2-7; 9 nucleotides agree with TRBD2. In germline, CDR1 is SGHRS, CDR2 YFSETQ. The length of the CDR3 is 16 residues. The V segment lost 3 bases and the J segment 5 bases; nucleotides outside the gene matches: 12. The CDR3 DNA reads TGCGCCAGCAGCTGGAGGTCTGCGGGAGGGCCCCACGAGCAGTACGTC. It encodes CASSWRSAGGPHEQYV.

A few counts support this clonotype. V and J are TRBV10-3 and TRBJ2-7, with 7 bases matching TRBD1. Unmatched junction bases numbered 3, after V lost 2 bases and J lost 2 bases. Germline values: CDR1 ENHRY, CDR2 SYGVKD. CDR3 length: 14 amino acids. This chain's CDR3 is CAISEGQATYEQYV. As DNA, the CDR3 is TGTGCCATCAGTGAGGGACAGGCCACCTACGAGCAGTACGTC.

The chain links TRBV6-5 to TRBJ2-1; possible D gene TRBD1, 6 bases. The CDR3 is 16 residues long. Trimming took 2 bases from V and 0 from J, leaving 11 bases between them. Germline V gene data show CDR1 as MNHEY and CDR2 as SVGAGI. CDR3 DNA sequence: TGTGCCAGCAGTTACGTTAGGGGGTTCTCCTACAATGAGCAGTTCTTC. Its protein product is CASSYVRGFSYNEQFF.

In its sample, this clonotype was seen a few times. This rearrangement joins TRBV7-9 to TRBJ2-3; D not certain. Germline values: CDR1 SEHNR, CDR2 FQNEAQ (reference sequence). The CDR3 is 13 residues long. Trimming took 3 bases from V and 2 from J, leaving 6 bases between them. CDR3 DNA sequence: TGTGCCAGCAGCTTCCATACCACAGATACGCAGTATTTT. It codes for CASSFHTTDTQYF.

This clonotype was detected a few times. The rearrangement uses TRBV4-2 and TRBJ2-2; 9 bases align to TRBD2. The germline V gene encodes CDR1 LGHNA and CDR2 YNFKEQ. Trimming removed 4 bases from V and 1 base from J; junction bases left unmatched: 4. The CDR3 runs to 16 residues. The DNA of the CDR3 is TGTGCCAGCAGCCTAGAGACTAGCGGGAACACCGGGGAGCTGTTTTTT. This sequence encodes CASSLETSGNTGELFF.

This clonotype was recorded at least ten times. The genes are TRBV5-1 and TRBJ2-5, with 8 bases lining up with TRBD2. Germline V CDR1 and CDR2: SGHRS, YFSETQ. The CDR3 totals 14 residues. Unmatched junction bases numbered 6, after V lost 4 bases and J lost 4 bases. DNA for the CDR3: TGCGCCAGCAGCCCGGGACTAGGGTTAGAGACCCAGTACTTC. This translates into CASSPGLGLETQYF.

This clonotype was counted at least ten times. The chain is built from TRBV20-1 and TRBJ2-3; 9 positions match TRBD2. This CDR3 is 15 amino acids long. Trimming at V came to 3 bases and at J to 3 bases, leaving 7 bases not matched to a gene. Per germline, CDR1 DFQATT and CDR2 SNEGSKA (reference sequence). The CDR3 region has the DNA TGCAGTGCTAGCCAGCTAGCGGGATGGACAGATACGCAGTATTTT. This translates into CSASQLAGWTDTQYF.

The V gene is TRBV6-2 or TRBV6-3, the J gene TRBJ2-1, with 14 bases identical to TRBD2. The CDR3 is 16 amino acids. V lost 6 bases, J lost 6 bases, and 7 bases stayed unmatched. The germline V gene has CDR1 MNHEY and CDR2 SVGEGT. The CDR3 region is CASSSRTSGGPNEQFF. In DNA form, the CDR3 reads TGTGCCAGCAGCTCCCGGACTAGCGGGGGGCCCAATGAGCAGTTCTTC.

This clonotype has ten or more counts. The rearrangement joins TRBV5-1 to TRBJ2-1; D ambiguous. Trimming removed 0 bases at V and 10 bases at J, with 8 bases between. Germline assignment: CDR1 SGHRS and CDR2 YFSETQ. This CDR3 has 12 amino acids. The DNA of the CDR3 is TGCGCCAGCAGCTTGGCCCAGACAGAGCAGTTCTTC. Translation: CASSLAQTEQFF.

V gene TRBV20-1 combines with J gene TRBJ2-1; 9 nucleotides agree with TRBD2. The CDR3 is 15 residues long. Germline assignment: CDR1 DFQATT and CDR2 SNEGSKA (reference sequence). The junction had 6 bases not matched to a gene; V was cut back by 0 bases and J by 6 bases. This CDR3 is CSARDVTSGVNEQFF. CDR3 DNA sequence: TGCAGTGCTAGAGATGTGACTAGCGGAGTCAATGAGCAGTTCTTC.

Points on this clonotype: Relative to the germline gene, one junction end is altered; a read error may explain this. The chain has TRBV29-1 and TRBJ2-5; 9 bases are shared with TRBD2. This CDR3 spans 12 amino acids. CDR1 is SQVTM, CDR2 ANQGSEA, per germline. This chain's CDR3 is CSVEAGGETQYF. The CDR3 DNA reads as TGCAGCGTCGAAGCGGGAGGAGAGACCCAGTACTTC. Drawing the rest from reference TRBV29-1 and TRBJ2-5, the complete variable domain is SAVISQKPSRDICQRGTSLTIQCQVDSQVTMMFWYRQQPGQSLTLIATANQGSEATYESGFVIDKFPISRPNLTFSTLTVSNMSPEDSSIYLCSVEAGGETQYFGPGTRLLVL.

The chain recombines TRBV11-2 with TRBJ2-5, with a weak D call TRBD2 (6 bases). Germline CDR1 SGHAT, CDR2 FQNNGV. CDR3 size: 16 residues. V was pared by 3 bases and J by 3 bases, with 17 bases between. CDR3 sequence (DNA): TGTGCCAGCAGCTTTCGTGGGGGGAGGAGGGAAGAGACCCAGTACTTC. It codes for CASSFRGGRREETQYF.

The chain combines TRBV7-9 with TRBJ2-3; D ambiguous. The V and J ends lost 1 base and 1 base respectively, with 6 bases between them. The CDR3 spans 14 residues. Germline lookup yields CDR1 SEHNR and CDR2 FQNEAQ (reference sequence). The CDR3 here is CASSLVFRTDTQYF. The CDR3 DNA sequence: TGTGCCAGCAGCTTAGTGTTTCGCACAGATACGCAGTATTTT.

The chain couples TRBV18 to TRBJ1-5; D call uncertain. The CDR3 consists of 14 residues. V lost 1 base, J lost 1 base, and 5 bases lay in between. CDR1 is KGHSH and CDR2 is LQKENI in the germline V gene. The CDR3 region is CASSPLYSNQPQHF. CDR3 nucleotide sequence: TGTGCCAGCTCACCACTTTACAGCAATCAGCCCCAGCATTTT.

This clonotype was seen a handful of times. V is TRBV7-9 and J is TRBJ1-2; D not certain. This CDR3 is 15 amino acids long. Trimming shortened V by 1 base and J by 3 bases, and 12 bases separated the two germline ends. The germline gives CDR1 SEHNR, CDR2 FQNEAQ (reference sequence). The CDR3 DNA reads TGTGCCAGCAGCTTAGTGTCTGACGGTTACTATGGCTACACCTTC. It codes for CASSLVSDGYYGYTF.

This clonotype appeared a few times. The chain employs TRBV3-1 and TRBJ2-1; 7 bases are a match to TRBD1. Germline loops: CDR1 LGHDT, CDR2 YNNKEL (reference sequence). Trimming took 6 bases from V and 5 from J; bases not matched to a gene: 10. The CDR3 has 15 amino acids. CDR3 region: CASSYRGRGDNEQFF. The CDR3 DNA is TGTGCCAGCAGTTACAGGGGCCGAGGGGACAATGAGCAGTTCTTC.

The chain has TRBV29-1 and TRBJ1-1; 7 nucleotides line up with TRBD1. With V trimmed by 5 bases and J by 4 bases, 7 bases remained unmatched. Germline CDR1 is SQVTM and CDR2 is ANQGSEA. This CDR3 has 13 amino acids. CDR3 protein: CSVHRGGSTEAFF. DNA of the CDR3: TGCAGCGTTCACAGGGGCGGGAGCACTGAAGCTTTCTTT.

This clonotype was seen a few times. This chain connects TRBV5-1 to TRBJ1-1; D gene uncertain. Germline assignment: CDR1 SGHRS and CDR2 YFSETQ. Trimming stripped 5 bases from V and 0 bases from J, with 11 bases between. This CDR3 has 14 residues. The chain's CDR3 is CASSFGRMNTEAFF. In DNA form, the CDR3 reads TGCGCCAGCAGTTTTGGCCGGATGAACACTGAAGCTTTCTTT.

This chain joins TRBV24-1 and TRBJ2-5, with 11 bases that match TRBD2. The CDR3 length is 16 residues. Germline lookup yields CDR1 KGHDR and CDR2 SFDVKD. V was pared by 5 bases and J by 4 bases, with 8 bases of the junction left unmatched. CDR3 DNA: TGTGCCACCAGTGTTTCGGGACTAGCGGACCGAGAGACCCAGTACTTC. It is translated as CATSVSGLADRETQYF.

This clonotype was detected only a few times. The chain uses TRBV5-1 and TRBJ2-5; 7 bases fit TRBD1. The junction had 6 bases not matched to a gene; V was cut back by 6 bases and J by 1 base. The CDR3 runs 14 residues. From germline, CDR1 is SGHRS and CDR2 YFSETQ. The CDR3 spells CASTPGQFQETQYF. The CDR3 DNA reads as TGCGCCAGCACCCCGGGACAGTTCCAAGAGACCCAGTACTTC.